These T cell receptor beta chains were read from a single sample in a study of blood T cell repertoires in COVID-19. Sequenced by immunoSEQ multiplex PCR; TCRdb stores in-frame clones only, minus some. The table includes 250,000 to 400,000 clones, under 90% detected once. Sequenced: PBMCs or T cells enriched from blood (not recorded which). Source of these receptors: a man aged 55 to 69 who had recovered from COVID-19. The CDR3 runs from the conserved cysteine through the conserved F or W. A D gene is named only where the DNA matches it firmly. Some rows have no size entry. The others give once, few or many, or a class for an expanded clone.

d_gene: -
abundance: once
j_gene: TRBJ2-2
v_gene: TRBV4-2
CDR3nt: TGTGCCAGCAGCCAAGGTATTAGGGGGAACACCGGGGAGCTGTTTTTT
CDR3aa: CASSQGIRGNTGELFF

d_gene: TRBD2
abundance: -
j_gene: TRBJ2-1
v_gene: TRBV28
CDR3nt: TGTGCCAGCAGTCCCTTAGCGGGAGCGGAGCATGAGCAGTTCTTC
CDR3aa: CASSPLAGAEHEQFF

d_gene: -
abundance: few
j_gene: TRBJ1-5
v_gene: TRBV28
CDR3nt: TGTGCCAGCGGGACAACCAATCAGCCCCAGCATTTT
CDR3aa: CASGTTNQPQHF

d_gene: TRBD1
abundance: -
j_gene: TRBJ1-4
v_gene: TRBV19
CDR3nt: TGTGCCAGTAGTCTTCGACAGGGAAGGCTTGCAACTAATGAAAAACTGTTTTTT
CDR3aa: CASSLRQGRLATNEKLFF

d_gene: -
abundance: -
j_gene: TRBJ2-1
v_gene: TRBV24-1
CDR3nt: TGTGCCACCAGTGACCCCAGACAGGAAGACTCCTACAATGAGCAGTTCTTC
CDR3aa: CATSDPRQEDSYNEQFF

d_gene: -
abundance: once
j_gene: TRBJ2-2
v_gene: TRBV10-1
CDR3nt: TGCGCCAGCAGTGAGCAAGAGACACTCAACACCGGGGAGCTGTTTTTT
CDR3aa: CASSEQETLNTGELFF

d_gene: -
abundance: -
j_gene: TRBJ1-1
v_gene: TRBV18
CDR3nt: TGTGCCAGCTCTCCCTCCACAGGTTCCACTGAAGCTTTCTTT
CDR3aa: CASSPSTGSTEAFF

d_gene: -
abundance: -
j_gene: TRBJ1-5
v_gene: TRBV3-1/TRBV3-2
CDR3nt: TGTGCCAGCAGCCAAGATGCTAATAGCAATCAGCCCCAGCATTTT
CDR3aa: CASSQDANSNQPQHF

d_gene: -
abundance: once
j_gene: TRBJ1-2
v_gene: TRBV5-4
CDR3nt: TGTGCCAGCAGCTTAACGGCTAACTATGGCTACACCTTC
CDR3aa: CASSLTANYGYTF

d_gene: TRBD2
abundance: -
j_gene: TRBJ2-1
v_gene: TRBV7-9
CDR3nt: TGTGCCAGCAGCTCTCAGCGGGAGTTCTTTCAGAATGAGCAGTTCTTC
CDR3aa: CASSSQREFFQNEQFF

d_gene: TRBD1
abundance: -
j_gene: TRBJ2-2
v_gene: TRBV3-1/TRBV3-2
CDR3nt: TGTGCCAGCAGCCGCCAGGGGGCGGGCACCGGGGAGCTGTTTTTT
CDR3aa: CASSRQGAGTGELFF

d_gene: TRBD2
abundance: -
j_gene: TRBJ2-1
v_gene: TRBV5-4
CDR3nt: TGTGCCAGCAGCTTGGGGGCTAGCGGGAGTAGATACAATGAGCAGTTCTTC
CDR3aa: CASSLGASGSRYNEQFF

d_gene: -
abundance: -
j_gene: TRBJ2-7
v_gene: TRBV6-5
CDR3nt: TGTGCCAGCAGTTACATCCCGAAAGCCGGGTACGAGCAGTACTTC
CDR3aa: CASSYIPKAGYEQYF

d_gene: -
abundance: once
j_gene: TRBJ1-4
v_gene: TRBV9
CDR3nt: TGTGCCAGCAGCGAAGGGGCTAATGAAAAACTGTTTTTT
CDR3aa: CASSEGANEKLFF

d_gene: -
abundance: -
j_gene: TRBJ2-5
v_gene: TRBV6-5
CDR3nt: TGTGCCAGCAGCTCCCTCCCAAGCGGTGGGGAGACCCAGTACTTC
CDR3aa: CASSSLPSGGETQYF

d_gene: TRBD1
abundance: -
j_gene: TRBJ1-1
v_gene: TRBV12-3/TRBV12-4
CDR3nt: TGTGCCAGCAGTCGACAGGGGAACACTGAAGCTTTCTTT
CDR3aa: CASSRQGNTEAFF

d_gene: -
abundance: -
j_gene: TRBJ1-4
v_gene: TRBV5-4
CDR3nt: TGTGCCAGCAGCTCGTGGGGGGTGGGTGAAAAACTGTTTTTT
CDR3aa: CASSSWGVGEKLFF

d_gene: TRBD1
abundance: -
j_gene: TRBJ2-7
v_gene: TRBV6-5
CDR3nt: TGTGCCAGCAGTTCCCGGACAGGGTCCTACGAGCAGTACTTC
CDR3aa: CASSSRTGSYEQYF

d_gene: -
abundance: -
j_gene: TRBJ2-6
v_gene: TRBV24-1
CDR3nt: TGTGCCACCAGTGACAACAGGAACTCTGGGGCCAACGTCCTGACTTTC
CDR3aa: CATSDNRNSGANVLTF

d_gene: TRBD1
abundance: -
j_gene: TRBJ1-2
v_gene: TRBV19
CDR3nt: TGTGCCAGTAGATTGGGACAGGGATGGGAAGGCTACACCTTC
CDR3aa: CASRLGQGWEGYTF

d_gene: -
abundance: -
j_gene: TRBJ2-4
v_gene: TRBV28
CDR3nt: TGTGCCAGCAGTTTCGTTCCCGTAGCCAAAAACATTCAGTACTTC
CDR3aa: CASSFVPVAKNIQYF

d_gene: -
abundance: -
j_gene: TRBJ2-7
v_gene: TRBV2
CDR3nt: TGTGCCAGCAGTAGACAGGTGGGCTCGTACGAGCAGTACTTC
CDR3aa: CASSRQVGSYEQYF

d_gene: TRBD1
abundance: -
j_gene: TRBJ2-1
v_gene: TRBV5-1
CDR3nt: TGCGCCAGCACCTCCGACAGGGACTACAATGAGCAGTTCTTC
CDR3aa: CASTSDRDYNEQFF

d_gene: TRBD1
abundance: -
j_gene: TRBJ1-5
v_gene: TRBV11-3
CDR3nt: TGTGCCAGCAGCTTATTAGAGGGACAGGGGGCTGGCAATCAGCCCCAGCATTTT
CDR3aa: CASSLLEGQGAGNQPQHF

d_gene: -
abundance: -
j_gene: TRBJ1-5
v_gene: TRBV11-2
CDR3nt: TGTGCCAGCAGCCCAGACAGAAGCAATCAGCCCCAGCATTTT
CDR3aa: CASSPDRSNQPQHF

d_gene: TRBD1
abundance: once
j_gene: TRBJ1-6
v_gene: TRBV27
CDR3nt: TGTGCCAGCAGTCTGGGGACAGGGACGAATTCACCCCTCCACTTT
CDR3aa: CASSLGTGTNSPLHF

d_gene: TRBD2
abundance: -
j_gene: TRBJ2-3
v_gene: TRBV11-2
CDR3nt: TGTGCCAGCAGCTTAGTAAGCGGGACGAGCACAGATACGCAGTATTTT
CDR3aa: CASSLVSGTSTDTQYF

d_gene: TRBD1
abundance: once
j_gene: TRBJ2-7
v_gene: TRBV5-1
CDR3nt: TGCGCCAGCAGCCCGCAGGGGGCTTCGTACGAGCAGTACTTC
CDR3aa: CASSPQGASYEQYF

d_gene: TRBD2
abundance: -
j_gene: TRBJ2-1
v_gene: TRBV24-1
CDR3nt: TGTGCCACCAGTGATTTTAAGGTATCTAGCGGGAGGGGATACAATGAGCAGTTCTTC
CDR3aa: CATSDFKVSSGRGYNEQFF

d_gene: TRBD2
abundance: -
j_gene: TRBJ2-7
v_gene: TRBV5-1
CDR3nt: TGCGCCAGCAGCTTGGATAGCGGGAGTGCTAACTCCTACGAGCAGTACTTC
CDR3aa: CASSLDSGSANSYEQYF

d_gene: TRBD2
abundance: few
j_gene: TRBJ2-5
v_gene: TRBV29-1
CDR3nt: TGCAGCGGCAGGACTAGCGGGACCCAAGAGACCCAGTACTTC
CDR3aa: CSGRTSGTQETQYF

d_gene: TRBD1
abundance: -
j_gene: TRBJ2-1
v_gene: TRBV5-5
CDR3nt: TGTGCCAGCAGCAAGCAACAGGGGGTGTATGAGCAGTTCTTC
CDR3aa: CASSKQQGVYEQFF

d_gene: -
abundance: -
j_gene: TRBJ2-7
v_gene: TRBV7-6
CDR3nt: TGTGCCAGCAGCTTATCCCCAGGGGTCTCCTACGAGCAGTACTTC
CDR3aa: CASSLSPGVSYEQYF

d_gene: -
abundance: -
j_gene: TRBJ2-3
v_gene: TRBV7-2
CDR3nt: TGTGCCAGCAGCTTAGCAGGGGCGATAGATACGCAGTATTTT
CDR3aa: CASSLAGAIDTQYF

d_gene: TRBD1
abundance: -
j_gene: TRBJ1-5
v_gene: TRBV5-1
CDR3nt: TGCGCCAGCAGCTTGTCGCCAGGGGGGCCCCAGCATTTT
CDR3aa: CASSLSPGGPQHF

d_gene: -
abundance: -
j_gene: TRBJ2-5
v_gene: TRBV9
CDR3nt: TGTGCCAGCAGCTCAGGGTCCCAAGAGACCCAGTACTTC
CDR3aa: CASSSGSQETQYF

d_gene: -
abundance: once
j_gene: TRBJ1-2
v_gene: TRBV29-1
CDR3nt: TGCAGCGTTCTCTTGGCACAGGGAAACTATGGCTACACCTTC
CDR3aa: CSVLLAQGNYGYTF

d_gene: -
abundance: -
j_gene: TRBJ2-3
v_gene: TRBV6-6
CDR3nt: TGTGCCAGCAGTCCCCGAGGAAGCACAGATACGCAGTATTTT
CDR3aa: CASSPRGSTDTQYF

d_gene: -
abundance: -
j_gene: TRBJ1-5
v_gene: TRBV19
CDR3nt: TGTGCCAGTAGTCCTCTAGCGTCCAGGACCCGCAATCAGCCCCAGCATTTT
CDR3aa: CASSPLASRTRNQPQHF

d_gene: TRBD2
abundance: -
j_gene: TRBJ2-1
v_gene: TRBV2
CDR3nt: TGTGCCAGCAGTTTCACTAGCGTAGTTTTTAATGAGCAGTTCTTC
CDR3aa: CASSFTSVVFNEQFF

d_gene: -
abundance: -
j_gene: TRBJ1-4
v_gene: TRBV5-1
CDR3nt: TGCGCCAGCAGCTTGCAGGGTAATGAAAAACTGTTTTTT
CDR3aa: CASSLQGNEKLFF

d_gene: -
abundance: -
j_gene: TRBJ1-1
v_gene: TRBV19
CDR3nt: TGTGCCAGTAGTGCATCTCAGGGTGAAGCTTTCTTT
CDR3aa: CASSASQGEAFF

d_gene: TRBD1
abundance: -
j_gene: TRBJ2-7
v_gene: TRBV7-8
CDR3nt: TGTGCCAGCAGCTTATTTTGGGACAGGGCGCCGGCCTCCTACGAGCAGTACTTC
CDR3aa: CASSLFWDRAPASYEQYF

d_gene: TRBD1
abundance: -
j_gene: TRBJ2-7
v_gene: TRBV12-3/TRBV12-4
CDR3nt: TGTGCCAGCAGTCGTCCACAGGGGTACGAGCAGTACTTC
CDR3aa: CASSRPQGYEQYF